The 5 T cell receptor beta chains below come from one sample, sequenced in a study of T-cell memory formation after mild COVID-19. MiXCR, run by TCRdb on the 5' RACE reads, gives a single entry per CDR3 protein. The table has 550,000 to 700,000 distinct CDR3 sequences, roughly 18% seen once; the top ten hold around 11%. The sample consisted of PBMCs or a T cell subset sorted from them (not recorded which). These receptor sequences come from an adult woman who had mild COVID-19 (a few samples of this study predate the infection). Cell type and time point are not known.

The sample holds a few counts of this clonotype. As DNA, the CDR3 is TGTGCCAGCAGTTACGTAGGGGGCGGCGAGCAGTACTTC. This encodes CASSYVGGGEQYF. The genes are TRBV6-2 or TRBV6-3 and TRBJ2-7, with TRBD1 matching over 7 bases. The CDR3 has 13 amino acids. V shed 2 bases and J 6 bases; nucleotides not matched to a gene: 4. Germline CDR1 reads MNHEY; CDR2 reads SVGEGT.

V and J are TRBV7-2 and TRBJ2-1; D may be TRBD1 or TRBD2 (5 bases each). This CDR3 region has 14 residues. V lost 5 bases and J lost 9, with 17 bases in between. Germline V gene data show CDR1 as SGHTA and CDR2 as FQGNSA. DNA for the CDR3: TGTGCCAGCAGCCGCAACGAGGGTGGGGGTGAGCAGTTCTTC. Translating gives CASSRNEGGGEQFF.

This clonotype occurred a few times. The V call is TRBV4-2, the J call TRBJ2-1; 13 bases are shared with TRBD2. CDR3 length: 17 amino acids. Trimming took 0 bases from V and 8 from J; bases not matched to a gene: 7. Germline V CDR1 and CDR2: LGHNA, YNFKEQ. This CDR3 reads CASSQDLLAGGPDEQFF. CDR3 sequence (DNA): TGTGCCAGCAGCCAAGATTTACTAGCGGGAGGGCCAGATGAGCAGTTCTTC.

The chain couples TRBV12-3 or TRBV12-4 to TRBJ1-1; 9 bases align to TRBD1. Germline trimming cut 6 bases from V and 5 bases from J; bases unmatched to any gene: 13. This CDR3 contains 16 residues. The CDR3 region has the DNA TGTGCCAGCAGCTTCCGGGGACAGGGCTGGAGGACTGAAGCTTTCTTT. It is translated as CASSFRGQGWRTEAFF.

The chain employs TRBV7-8 and TRBJ2-5, with unresolved D. In germline, CDR1 is SGHVS, CDR2 FQNEAQ. CDR3 length equals 13 residues. Deletions cut 5 bases from V and 5 bases from J, with 12 bases between. The CDR3: CASSPRVEETQYF. The CDR3 DNA is TGTGCCAGCAGCCCCCGGGTAGAGGAGACCCAGTACTTC.